These 25 T cell receptor beta chains share one sample of origin, sequenced in a study of molecular identifiers for immune sequencing clone quantification (dated by TCRdb to between 2018 and 2020). Library generation was performed with PCR. These reads were obtained on a NextSeq 500. TCRdb reran the public reads through fastp at Q25 and MiXCR, keeping productive beta chains. Rows are unified per CDR3 protein, each entry keeping the most common DNA and genes. Present in this sample are some 580,000 distinct CDR3 sequences, approximately 24% of which were seen just once. The top ten clones comprise 0.78% of the sample. The sequenced sample was naive CD8+ T cells from blood, with Jurkat cell RNA spiked in. Sample cell subset or site, as interpreted from the label and publication: FACS-sorted CD8+CD4-CCR7+CD45RA+ naive T cells. The receptors were sampled from a human donor in good health. Some libraries in this study had Jurkat cell RNA spiked in.

Notes on this clonotype: A much larger clone differs from this one at a single base, so this may be a read error. The CDR3 spells CASSLVGGSGTATQYF. The CDR3 DNA follows: TGTGCCAGCAGCTTAGTGGGGGGCAGCGGGACAGCTACGCAGTATTTT. The rearrangement links TRBV7-8 to TRBJ2-3; tentatively, D is TRBD1 or TRBD2 (7 bases each). Germline CDR1 and CDR2: SGHVS and FQNEAQ. The CDR3 is 16 amino acids.

With respect to this clonotype: A much larger clone lies a single base off, so this may be a read error. The rearrangement links TRBV5-3 to TRBJ2-4; either TRBD1 or TRBD2 may supply D (5 bases each). TRBV5-3 is filed as an ORF, its function uncertain. V lost 8 bases to trimming and J lost 8 bases, with 14 bases between them. CDR3 length: 12 residues. The CDR3 bases are TGTGCCAGCAGCGAGGGGACGTACATTCAGTACTTC. Its translation: CASSEGTYIQYF.

With regard to this clonotype: The junction shows a germline mismatch at one end, possibly a read error. This chain joins TRBV20-1 and TRBJ2-7; TRBD1 matches at 11 bases. In germline, CDR1 is DFQATT, CDR2 SNEGSKA (reference sequence). The CDR3 spans 15 residues. CDR3 residues: CSARDGGTGGGEKYF. The CDR3 DNA reads as TGCAGTGCTAGAGATGGTGGGACAGGGGGAGGCGAGAAGTACTTC.

This clonotype has a handful of counts. V is TRBV13 and J is TRBJ1-2; the match to TRBD1 covers 10 bases. The CDR3 is 14 residues long. Germline CDR1 is PRHDT and CDR2 is FYEKMQ (reference sequence). V shed 5 bases and J 2 bases; nucleotides not matched to a gene: 2. The CDR3 bases are TGTGCCAGCAGCGCGGGACAGGGGAACTATGGCTACACCTTC. Its protein is CASSAGQGNYGYTF.

In the case of this clonotype: At one boundary the junction diverges from the germline segment, which might be a read error. This chain connects TRBV29-1 to TRBJ2-5; 10 positions agree with TRBD1. The CDR3 is 14 residues long. From germline, CDR1 is SQVTM and CDR2 ANQGSEA. CDR3 loop: CSAEGWTGGETQYF. As DNA, the CDR3 is TGCAGCGCTGAAGGATGGACAGGGGGAGAGACCCAGTACTTC.

The sample holds many counts of this clonotype. The rearrangement uses TRBV7-9 and TRBJ2-4; D is possibly TRBD1 (5 bases). Germline V CDR1 and CDR2: SEHNR, FQNEAQ (reference sequence). This CDR3 has 15 amino acids. V lost 1 base, J lost 0 bases, and 7 bases lay in between. The CDR3 sequence: CASSLVQGAKNIQYF. In nucleotides, the CDR3 is TGTGCCAGCAGCTTAGTTCAGGGAGCCAAAAACATTCAGTACTTC.

This clonotype has ten or more counts. The CDR3 DNA reads as TGCGCCAGCAGCCAATATGCAGGACAGGGGTACAATGAGCAGTTCTTC. It yields the protein CASSQYAGQGYNEQFF. V gene TRBV4-1 combines with J gene TRBJ2-1; 9 bases align to TRBD1. With V trimmed by 2 bases and J by 4 bases, 6 bases remained unmatched. Germline V gene data show CDR1 as MGHRA and CDR2 as YSYEKL. The CDR3 sequence is 16 residues long.

This clonotype was found once. The V call is TRBV19, the J call TRBJ2-7; D might be TRBD1 (6 bases). Trimming pared 7 bases from V and 3 bases from J, leaving 16 bases between. The CDR3 is made up of 14 amino acids. CDR1 is LNHDA and CDR2 is SQIVND in the germline V gene (reference sequence). CDR3 DNA sequence: TGTGCCAGTACTAATGACAGGCCTTTCTACGAGCAGTACTTC. Residues: CASTNDRPFYEQYF.

This chain joins TRBV13 and TRBJ1-4; 7 bases are shared with TRBD1. The CDR3 is made up of 12 amino acids. The V and J ends lost 5 bases and 11 bases, in that order; junction bases with no gene match: 5. Germline lookup yields CDR1 PRHDT and CDR2 FYEKMQ (reference sequence). The CDR3 nucleotides read TGTGCCAGCAGCCAAGACAGGGACAAACTGTTTTTT. Its translation: CASSQDRDKLFF.

This chain joins TRBV28 and TRBJ1-3; D is unclear. This CDR3 is built from 13 residues. V was pared by 3 bases and J by 3 bases, with 6 bases between. Per germline, CDR1 MDHEN and CDR2 SYDVKM. DNA of the CDR3: TGTGCCAGCAGTTTCTACGGTGGAAACACCATATATTTT. It encodes CASSFYGGNTIYF.

The chain has TRBV6-5 and TRBJ1-6, with D maybe TRBD1 (6 bases). The V and J ends lost 6 bases and 7 bases respectively, with 16 bases between them. Germline V CDR1 and CDR2: MNHEY, SVGAGI. The CDR3 runs to 15 residues. The CDR3 loop reads CASSLTGFDNSPLHF. Written as DNA, the CDR3 is TGTGCCAGCAGCCTCACAGGGTTTGACAATTCACCCCTCCACTTT.

In DNA, the CDR3 is TGTGCCAGCAGTAACAGAGGAGTGGGGGTGTTAGAGACCCAGTACTTC. Residues: CASSNRGVGVLETQYF. This chain uses TRBV12-3 or TRBV12-4 with TRBJ2-5, with D perhaps TRBD1 or TRBD2 (5 bases each). The CDR3 spans 16 residues. Trimming removed 5 bases from V and 4 bases from J, with 20 bases in between.

The chain recombines TRBV5-1 with TRBJ2-7, with a possible D match to TRBD1 (6 bases). The germline V gene has CDR1 SGHRS and CDR2 YFSETQ. V lost 0 bases, J lost 3 bases, and 13 bases lay in between. This CDR3 spans 15 amino acids. Written as DNA, the CDR3 is TGCGCCAGCAGCTTGGCCTTAGGGGACATCTACGAGCAGTACTTC. It translates to CASSLALGDIYEQYF.

To note about this clonotype: This may come from a read error, since a much larger clone is one base off. This chain joins TRBV3-1 and TRBJ1-1, with a tentative D call TRBD1 (6 bases). Germline V CDR1 and CDR2: LGHDT, YNNKEL (reference sequence). The V end was cut by 7 bases, the J end by 1 base, with 10 bases between. The CDR3 is made up of 13 amino acids. As DNA, the CDR3 is TGTGCCAGCATGCGGGGGGCGAACACTGAAGCTTTCTTT. Translating gives CASMRGANTEAFF.

This clonotype was observed once. The J gene is TRBJ2-5, the V gene TRBV10-1; no firm D call. Trimming pared 7 bases from V and 3 bases from J, leaving 15 bases between. Germline CDR1 WNHNN, CDR2 SYGVQD (reference sequence). The length of the CDR3 is 14 residues. DNA for the CDR3: TGCGCCAGCAATCTAGACGGCCGGGAAGAGACCCAGTACTTC. Protein: CASNLDGREETQYF.

This clonotype was detected only a few times. The chain combines TRBV19 with TRBJ2-1; a possible D gene is TRBD2 (6 bases). The germline V gene encodes CDR1 LNHDA and CDR2 SQIVND (reference sequence). V gave up 5 bases and J gave up 3 bases, with 8 bases separating them. This CDR3 spans 13 amino acids. The CDR3 nucleotides read TGTGCCAGTAGTTGGGGGGACTACAATGAGCAGTTCTTC. The encoded protein is CASSWGDYNEQFF.

The CDR3 nucleotides are TGTGCCAGCAGCTTCAAGGCGGAGGGCGACTACGAGCAGTACTTC. Amino acids: CASSFKAEGDYEQYF. The chain uses TRBV7-6 and TRBJ2-7; D might be TRBD2 (6 bases). The CDR3 contains 15 residues. Germline CDR1 and CDR2: SGHVS and FNYEAQ. With 3 bases removed from V and 3 bases from J, the gap between germline ends came to 15 bases.

Worth noting for this clonotype: A read error is possible here, since a much larger clone lies one base away. Here the CDR3 omits its conserved ending phenylalanine or tryptophan, so a read error is the likely source. The rearrangement uses TRBV10-3 and TRBJ2-3; possibly TRBD1 for D (5 bases). The CDR3 totals 15 residues. Germline V lookup: CDR1 ENHRY, CDR2 SYGVKD. Between the trimmed V and J ends, which lost 4 bases and 2 bases, there was a span of 13 bases. This chain's CDR3 is CAISAVAGITDTQYS. In DNA, the CDR3 is TGTGCCATCAGTGCGGTTGCAGGGATCACAGATACGCAGTATTCT.

This clonotype has only a few counts. J is TRBJ2-7 and V is TRBV27, with D perhaps TRBD1 or TRBD2 (8 bases each). Germline V gene data show CDR1 as MNHEY and CDR2 as SMNVEV (reference sequence). Trimming removed 8 bases at V and 4 bases at J, with 15 bases between. The CDR3 is 13 amino acids. Here the CDR3 DNA reads TGTGCCAGCCGTAGCGGGACAGGTTACGAGCAGTACTTC. Its translation is CASRSGTGYEQYF.

On this clonotype: The junction departs from the called germline gene at one end, perhaps through a read error. The rearrangement uses TRBV25-1 and TRBJ2-7; 7 bases are shared with TRBD2. Germline V lookup: CDR1 MGHDK, CDR2 SYGVNS. The CDR3 runs to 16 residues. The CDR3: CAGSEWGFAGAYEQYF. The CDR3 DNA sequence: TGTGCCGGCAGCGAATGGGGGTTTGCGGGAGCCTACGAGCAGTACTTC.

The rearrangement uses TRBV2 and TRBJ1-3; no firm D call. Germline V CDR1 and CDR2: SNHLY, FYNNEI. Trimming pared 2 bases from V and 7 bases from J, leaving 9 bases between. The CDR3 runs 13 residues. The CDR3 loop is CASSEPLRNTIYF. The DNA for the CDR3 is TGTGCCAGCAGTGAACCCCTTCGGAACACCATATATTTT.

There are a few counts of this clonotype. The CDR3 protein is CASSLAMRQETQYF. DNA for the CDR3: TGCGCCAGCAGCTTGGCCATGCGGCAAGAGACCCAGTACTTC. The chain is built from TRBV5-1 and TRBJ2-5; D is unclear. This CDR3 has 14 amino acids. The V end was cut by 0 bases, the J end by 2 bases, with 8 bases between. Looked up from germline, CDR1 is SGHRS and CDR2 is YFSETQ.

This clonotype appeared once. Since a much larger clone is just one base distant, this may be a read error. The chain joins TRBV7-9 to TRBJ2-7, with unresolved D. The CDR3 runs to 11 residues. Germline V gene lookup returns CDR1 SEHNR and CDR2 FQNEAQ (reference sequence). Trimming cost V 6 bases and J 7 bases, with 10 bases left between them. The CDR3 DNA follows: TGTGCCAGCAGGGACGTGGTGGAGCAGTACTTC. Translating it yields CASRDVVEQYF.

This clonotype was detected a few times. The chain is built from TRBV4-3 and TRBJ1-5; 11 bases fit TRBD1. V gave up 0 bases and J gave up 6 bases; unmatched junction bases: 4. The CDR3 spans 16 residues. The germline V gene has CDR1 LGHNA and CDR2 YSLEER. The CDR3 DNA follows: TGCGCCAGCAGCCAAGATGGGACAGGGGGGACTCAGCCCCAGCATTTT. Its protein product is CASSQDGTGGTQPQHF.

V is TRBV27 and J is TRBJ2-3; the D gene is possibly TRBD1 (5 bases). This CDR3 is 16 amino acids long. V was trimmed by 6 bases and J by 5 bases, leaving 21 bases between them. From germline, CDR1 is MNHEY and CDR2 SMNVEV (reference sequence). CDR3 region: CASRTAGLWIQDTQYF. The CDR3 DNA reads as TGTGCCAGCAGGACCGCAGGGCTATGGATTCAAGATACGCAGTATTTT.